This T cell receptor (beta chain) was profiled in a study of blood T cell repertoires in COVID-19. About the study: Nucleic acid was either cDNA or gDNA, and it came from T cells, B-cell-depleted T cells, or PBMCs.

In the authors' workflow: Amplification of reference gene primers provided the estimated nucleated cell counts. Measured with immunoSEQ multiplex PCR; TCRdb has only the in-frame clones, and not every one. V, J and clone size reflect that table, while D and trimming were determined from the DNA. The sample yields about 190,000 clones, about 81% seen once. The clonotype originates from a woman aged 80 or over with COVID-19, enrolled during active disease. The sample was peripheral blood.

In nucleotides, the CDR3 is TGCGCCAGCAGCAGAGCAGGGAGGCATCAGCCCCAGCATTTT. Protein product: CASSRAGRHQPQHF. This chain connects TRBV23-1 to TRBJ1-5; TRBD1 might be the D (5 bases). TRBV23-1 is given ORF status, its function remaining uncertain. The CDR3 contains 14 residues. The V and J ends lost 6 bases and 5 bases respectively, with 14 bases between them.